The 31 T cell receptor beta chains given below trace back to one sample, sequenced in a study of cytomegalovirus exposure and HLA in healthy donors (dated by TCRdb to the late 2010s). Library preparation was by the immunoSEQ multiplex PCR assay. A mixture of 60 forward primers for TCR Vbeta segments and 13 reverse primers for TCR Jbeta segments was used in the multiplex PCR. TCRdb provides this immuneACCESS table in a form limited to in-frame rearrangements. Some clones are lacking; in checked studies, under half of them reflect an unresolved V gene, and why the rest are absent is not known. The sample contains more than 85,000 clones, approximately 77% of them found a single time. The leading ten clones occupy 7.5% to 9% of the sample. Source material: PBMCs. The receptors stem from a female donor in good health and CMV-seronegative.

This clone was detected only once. The CDR3 DNA follows: TGTGCCACCAGCAGTTCCGCCCCGAGCCCCCAGCATTTT. Protein product: CATSSSAPSPQHF. The rearrangement uses TRBV15 and TRBJ1-5; no firm D call. The CDR3 extends over 13 amino acids. CDR1 and CDR2 from the germline V gene are LNHNV and YYDKDF (reference sequence). V was shortened by 3 bases and J by 10 bases, with 13 bases between the two germline ends.

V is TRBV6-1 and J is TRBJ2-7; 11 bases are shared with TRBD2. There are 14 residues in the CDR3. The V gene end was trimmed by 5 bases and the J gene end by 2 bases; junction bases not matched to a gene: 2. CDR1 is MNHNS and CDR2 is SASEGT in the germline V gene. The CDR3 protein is CASSLAGGPYEQYF. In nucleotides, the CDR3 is TGTGCCAGCAGTTTAGCGGGAGGGCCCTACGAGCAGTACTTC.

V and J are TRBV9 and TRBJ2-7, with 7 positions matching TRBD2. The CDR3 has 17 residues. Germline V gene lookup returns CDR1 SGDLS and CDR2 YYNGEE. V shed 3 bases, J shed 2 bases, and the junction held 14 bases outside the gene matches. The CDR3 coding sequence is TGTGCCAGCAGCGCCCTAGGGGCGGGGGATACCCCCTACGAGCAGTACTTC. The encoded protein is CASSALGAGDTPYEQYF.

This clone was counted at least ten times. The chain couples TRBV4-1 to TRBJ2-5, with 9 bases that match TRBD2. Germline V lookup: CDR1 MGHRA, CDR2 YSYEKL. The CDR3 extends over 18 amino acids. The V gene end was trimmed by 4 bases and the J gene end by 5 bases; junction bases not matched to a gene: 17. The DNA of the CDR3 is TGCGCCAGCAGCCTGACCCGCGATCCGCGGGGGGGCCGCGAGACCCAGTACTTC. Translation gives CASSLTRDPRGGRETQYF.

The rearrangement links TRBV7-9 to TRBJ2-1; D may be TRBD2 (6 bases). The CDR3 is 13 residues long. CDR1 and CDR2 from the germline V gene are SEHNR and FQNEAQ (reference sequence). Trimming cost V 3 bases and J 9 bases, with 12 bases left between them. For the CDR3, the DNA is TGTGCCAGCAGCTTGGACGCGGGACTTGAGCAGTTCTTC. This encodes CASSLDAGLEQFF.

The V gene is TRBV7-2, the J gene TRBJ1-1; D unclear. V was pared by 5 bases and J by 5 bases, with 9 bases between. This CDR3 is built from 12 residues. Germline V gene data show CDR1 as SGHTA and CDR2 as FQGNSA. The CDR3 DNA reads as TGTGCCAGCAGCCAACTGAGTACTGAAGCTTTCTTT. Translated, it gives CASSQLSTEAFF.

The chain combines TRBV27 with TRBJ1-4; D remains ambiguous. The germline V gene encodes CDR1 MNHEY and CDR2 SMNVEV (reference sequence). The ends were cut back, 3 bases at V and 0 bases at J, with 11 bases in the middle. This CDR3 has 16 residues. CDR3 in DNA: TGTGCCAGCAGTTTGGTCCCAGTACCAACTAATGAAAAACTGTTTTTT. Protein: CASSLVPVPTNEKLFF.

The CDR3 region is CASSVEDRAGRDTIYF. CDR3 coding DNA: TGTGCCAGCAGCGTAGAGGACAGGGCGGGGAGGGACACCATATATTTT. The rearrangement joins TRBV9 to TRBJ1-3; TRBD1 matches 8 bases. The CDR3 is 16 residues long. Trimming cost V 0 bases and J 8 bases; bases outside gene matches: 10. Per germline, CDR1 SGDLS and CDR2 YYNGEE.

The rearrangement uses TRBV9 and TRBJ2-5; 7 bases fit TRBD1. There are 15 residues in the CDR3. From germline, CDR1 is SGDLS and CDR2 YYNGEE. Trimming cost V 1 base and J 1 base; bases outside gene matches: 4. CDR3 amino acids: CASSVQGVSQETQYF. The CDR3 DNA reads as TGTGCCAGCAGCGTACAGGGGGTCAGCCAAGAGACCCAGTACTTC.

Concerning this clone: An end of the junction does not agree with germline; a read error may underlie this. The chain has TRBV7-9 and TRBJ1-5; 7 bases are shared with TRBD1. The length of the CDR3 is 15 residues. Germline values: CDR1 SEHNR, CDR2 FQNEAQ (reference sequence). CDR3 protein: CSSSWGQYSNQPQHF. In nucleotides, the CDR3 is TGTTCCAGCAGCTGGGGACAGTATAGCAATCAGCCCCAGCATTTT.

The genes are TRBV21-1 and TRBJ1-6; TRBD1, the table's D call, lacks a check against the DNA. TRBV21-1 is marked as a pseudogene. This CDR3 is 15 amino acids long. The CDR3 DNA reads TGTGCCAGCAGCACCCGGGCCACAGGTCGTTCACCCCTCCACTTT. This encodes CASSTRATGRSPLHF.

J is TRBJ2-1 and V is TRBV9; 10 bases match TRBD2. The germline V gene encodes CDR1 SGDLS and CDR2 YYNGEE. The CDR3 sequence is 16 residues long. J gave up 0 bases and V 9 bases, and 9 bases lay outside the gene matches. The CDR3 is CANIVKRGGSYNEQFF. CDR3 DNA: TGTGCCAACATCGTTAAGCGGGGGGGCTCCTACAATGAGCAGTTCTTC.

CDR3 region: CASSLSPDQPQHF. DNA for the CDR3: TGTGCCAGCAGCTTATCCCCCGATCAGCCCCAGCATTTT. The chain links TRBV7-3 to TRBJ1-5; D call uncertain. The CDR3 is 13 amino acids. Germline V CDR1 and CDR2: SGHTA, FQGTGA. V was cut by 2 bases and J by 5 bases, with 7 bases left in between. The variable domain in full, completed from reference TRBV7-3 and TRBJ1-5, reads GAGVSQTPSNKVTEKGKYVELRCDPISGHTALYWYRQSLGQGPEFLIYFQGTGAADDSGLPNDRFFAVRPEGSVSTLKIQRTERGDSAVYLCASSLSPDQPQHFGDGTRLSIL.

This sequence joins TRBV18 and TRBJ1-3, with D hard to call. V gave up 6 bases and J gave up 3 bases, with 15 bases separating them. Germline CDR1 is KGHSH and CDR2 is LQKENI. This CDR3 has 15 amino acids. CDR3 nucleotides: TGTGCCAGCTCTGAACTGTTCCTGAGTGGAAACACCATATATTTT. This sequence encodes CASSELFLSGNTIYF.

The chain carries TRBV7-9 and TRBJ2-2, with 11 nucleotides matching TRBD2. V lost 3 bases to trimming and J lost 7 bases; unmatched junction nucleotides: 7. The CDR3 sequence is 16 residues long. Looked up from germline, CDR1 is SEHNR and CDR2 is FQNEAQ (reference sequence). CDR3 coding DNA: TGTGCCAGCAGCTTTCCACTAGCGGGGGAACACGGGGAGCTGTTTTTT. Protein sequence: CASSFPLAGEHGELFF.

CDR3 region: CASSSFRGPSNEQFF. DNA for the CDR3: TGTGCCAGCAGTTCTTTCAGGGGGCCCTCCAATGAGCAGTTCTTC. This sequence joins TRBV7-9 and TRBJ2-1; TRBD1 aligns across 8 bases. V gave up 6 bases and J gave up 6 bases; unmatched junction bases: 10. The CDR3 spans 15 residues. The germline V gene encodes CDR1 SEHNR and CDR2 FQNEAQ (reference sequence).

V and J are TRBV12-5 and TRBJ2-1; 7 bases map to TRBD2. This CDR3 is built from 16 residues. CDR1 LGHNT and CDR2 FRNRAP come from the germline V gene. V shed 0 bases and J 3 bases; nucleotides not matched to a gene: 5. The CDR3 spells CASGLVRGGFYNEQFF. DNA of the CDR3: TGTGCTAGTGGTTTGGTACGCGGGGGATTCTACAATGAGCAGTTCTTC.

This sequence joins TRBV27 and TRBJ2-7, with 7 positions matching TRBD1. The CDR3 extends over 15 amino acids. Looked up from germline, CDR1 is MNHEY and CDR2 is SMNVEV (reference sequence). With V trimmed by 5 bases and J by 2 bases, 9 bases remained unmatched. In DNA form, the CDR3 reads TGTGCCAGCAGTCGACCCTGGACAGGTCCCTACGAGCAGTACTTC. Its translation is CASSRPWTGPYEQYF.

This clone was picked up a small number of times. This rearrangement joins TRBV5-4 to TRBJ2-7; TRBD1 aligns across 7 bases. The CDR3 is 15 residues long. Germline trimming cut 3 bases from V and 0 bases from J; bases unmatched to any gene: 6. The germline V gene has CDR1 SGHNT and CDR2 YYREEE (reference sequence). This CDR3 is CASSSTGRSSYEQYF. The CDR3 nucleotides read TGTGCCAGCAGCTCGACAGGGAGAAGCTCCTACGAGCAGTACTTC.

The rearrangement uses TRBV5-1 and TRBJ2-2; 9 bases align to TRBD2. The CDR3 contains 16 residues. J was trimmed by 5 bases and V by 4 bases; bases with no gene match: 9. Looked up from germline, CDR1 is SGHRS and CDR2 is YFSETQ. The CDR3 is CASSPTLLAGTGELFF. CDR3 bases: TGCGCCAGCAGCCCCACCCTACTAGCGGGTACCGGGGAGCTGTTTTTT.

CDR3 DNA: TGTGCCAGCAGCCAAAATCGACAGGGGGGCTACACCTTC. Encoded protein: CASSQNRQGGYTF. The rearrangement joins TRBV28 to TRBJ1-2, with 8 bases aligning to TRBD1. CDR1 and CDR2 (germline): MDHEN, SYDVKM. The junction had 8 bases not matched to a gene; V was cut back by 6 bases and J by 8 bases. The CDR3 runs 13 residues.

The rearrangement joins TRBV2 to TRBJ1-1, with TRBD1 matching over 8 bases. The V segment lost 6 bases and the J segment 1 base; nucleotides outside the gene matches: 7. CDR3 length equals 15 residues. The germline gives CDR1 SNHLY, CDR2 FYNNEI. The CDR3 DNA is TGTGCCAGCAGGGTTAGGACAGGGTGGAACACTGAAGCTTTCTTT. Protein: CASRVRTGWNTEAFF.

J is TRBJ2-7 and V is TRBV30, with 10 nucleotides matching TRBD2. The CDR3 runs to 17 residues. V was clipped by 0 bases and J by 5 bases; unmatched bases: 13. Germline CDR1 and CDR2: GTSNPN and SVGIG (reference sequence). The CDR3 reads CAWSVRRSGGANHEQYF. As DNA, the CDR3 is TGTGCCTGGAGTGTACGGAGGAGCGGGGGGGCAAATCACGAGCAGTACTTC.

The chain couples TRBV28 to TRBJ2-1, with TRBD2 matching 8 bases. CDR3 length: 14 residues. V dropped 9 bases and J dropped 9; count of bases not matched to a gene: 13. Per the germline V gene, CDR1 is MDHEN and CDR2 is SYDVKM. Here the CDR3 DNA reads TGTGCCAGTCGGAAAGCGGGAGTGGTGGGTGAGCAGTTCTTC. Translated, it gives CASRKAGVVGEQFF. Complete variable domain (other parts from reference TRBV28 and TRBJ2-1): DVKVTQSSRYLVKRTGEKVFLECVQDMDHENMFWYRQDPGLGLRLIYFSYDVKMKEKGDIPEGYSVSREKKERFSLILESASTNQTSMYLCASRKAGVVGEQFFGPGTRLTVL.

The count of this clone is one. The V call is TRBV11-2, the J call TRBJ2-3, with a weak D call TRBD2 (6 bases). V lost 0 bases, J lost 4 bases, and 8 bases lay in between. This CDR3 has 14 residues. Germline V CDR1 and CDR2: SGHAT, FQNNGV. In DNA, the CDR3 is TGTGCCAGCAGCTTAGATCCGGGAGCAGATACGCAGTATTTT. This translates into CASSLDPGADTQYF.

The CDR3 bases are TGTGCCAGCTCACCGCGGGACTACCACAATGAGCAGTTCTTC. Its translation: CASSPRDYHNEQFF. V and J are TRBV18 and TRBJ2-1, with 7 bases lining up with TRBD2. J was trimmed by 5 bases and V by 3 bases; bases with no gene match: 4. The CDR3 runs 14 residues. The germline CDR1 and CDR2 sequences are KGHSH and LQKENI.

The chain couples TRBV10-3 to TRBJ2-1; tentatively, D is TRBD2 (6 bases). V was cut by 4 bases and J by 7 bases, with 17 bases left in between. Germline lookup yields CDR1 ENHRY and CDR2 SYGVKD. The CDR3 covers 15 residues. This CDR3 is CAISAQEGPGNEQFF. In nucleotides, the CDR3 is TGTGCCATCAGTGCCCAGGAGGGACCTGGGAATGAGCAGTTCTTC.

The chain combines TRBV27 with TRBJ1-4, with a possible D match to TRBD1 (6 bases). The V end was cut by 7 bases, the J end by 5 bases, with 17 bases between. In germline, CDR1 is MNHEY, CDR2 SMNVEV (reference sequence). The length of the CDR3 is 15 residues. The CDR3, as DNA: TGTGCCAGCACCTCTATTAGGACAGAGAATGAAAAACTGTTTTTT. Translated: CASTSIRTENEKLFF.

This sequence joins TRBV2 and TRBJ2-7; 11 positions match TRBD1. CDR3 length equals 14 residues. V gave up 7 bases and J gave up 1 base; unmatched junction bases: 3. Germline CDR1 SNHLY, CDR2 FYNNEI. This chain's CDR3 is CASTGTGGSYEQYF. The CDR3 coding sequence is TGTGCCAGCACCGGGACAGGGGGGTCCTACGAGCAGTACTTC.

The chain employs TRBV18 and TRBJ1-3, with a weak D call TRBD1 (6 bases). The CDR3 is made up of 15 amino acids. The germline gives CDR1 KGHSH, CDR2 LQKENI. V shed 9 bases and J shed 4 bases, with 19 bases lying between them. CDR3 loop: CASYDRFLTGNTIYF. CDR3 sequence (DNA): TGTGCCAGTTACGACAGGTTCCTGACGGGAAACACCATATATTTT. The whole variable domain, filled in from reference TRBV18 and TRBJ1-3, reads NAGVMQNPRHLVRRRGQEARLRCSPMKGHSHVYWYRQLPEEGLKFMVYLQKENIIDESGMPKERFSAEFPKEGPSILRIQQVVRGDSAAYFCASYDRFLTGNTIYFGEGSWLTVV.

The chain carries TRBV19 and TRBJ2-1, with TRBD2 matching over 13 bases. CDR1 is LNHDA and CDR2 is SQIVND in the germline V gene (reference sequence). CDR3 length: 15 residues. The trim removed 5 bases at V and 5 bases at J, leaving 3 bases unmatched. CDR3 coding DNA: TGTGCCAGTAGTCAGGGACTAGCGGGGAACAATGAGCAGTTCTTC. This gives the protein CASSQGLAGNNEQFF.